A single T cell receptor beta chain is shown here with its context. Its antigen is not identified. The data belong to a study of shared clonotypes between healthy human individuals. Study-wide background: Each donor had three CD4 naive, three CD4 memory, two CD8 naive and one CD8 memory plate. Regarding the study as a whole: Depth of sequencing was expected to influence donor clonotype sharing.

Generated by immunoSEQ multiplex PCR, the TCRdb table keeps only in-frame clones and is missing some. The sample lists around 1,100,000 clones; 60% to 85% were seen once. CDR3 length equals 14 residues. Trimming shortened V by 6 bases and J by 5 bases, and 16 bases separated the two germline ends. Germline V gene data show CDR1 as MGHDK and CDR2 as SYGVNS. Sample: memory CD4+ T cells from PBMCs. Regarding subset: CD45RA-negative fraction. The chain combines TRBV25-1 with TRBJ1-2; possible D gene TRBD1, 6 bases. The sequence was collected from a man younger than 35 in good health. Some clones in this sample may be carry-over from other donors' samples. The CDR3 protein is CASSRRGAQYGYTF. DNA for the CDR3: TGTGCCAGCAGCCGAAGGGGGGCGCAGTATGGCTACACCTTC.